This T cell receptor (beta chain) was sequenced for a study of T cell clones after liver transplantation. Study summary: Subjects received no induction therapy and standard immunosuppression until randomization at 12-24 months post-transplant. Tolerant meant at least one year fully off immunosuppression without liver enzymes above twice normal.

Sorting of unstimulated PBMCs yielded separate CD3+CD4+ and CD3+CD8+ fractions. TCRdb's copy holds only in-frame clones and misses some; the assay was immunoSEQ multiplex PCR. Found here are tens of thousands of clones, roughly 90% of them singletons; the top ten hold approximately 2.4%. The CDR3 is 18 residues long. Trimming stripped 0 bases from V and 0 bases from J, with 17 bases between. Germline CDR1 SGHRS, CDR2 YFSETQ. This receptor was identified in a human donor who received a liver transplant. The sequenced sample was CD4+ T cells from blood, obtained before liver transplant. The chain is built from TRBV5-1 and TRBJ2-3; D is unclear. CDR3 residues: CASSLGPARSTSTDTQYF. For the CDR3, the DNA is TGCGCCAGCAGCTTGGGCCCAGCGAGGAGCACTAGCACAGATACGCAGTATTTT. The whole variable domain, remainder taken from reference TRBV5-1 and TRBJ2-3, is KAGVTQTPRYLIKTRGQQVTLSCSPISGHRSVSWYQQTPGQGLQFLFEYFSETQRNKGNFPGRFSGRQFSNSRSEMNVSTLELGDSALYLCASSLGPARSTSTDTQYFGPGTRLTVL.